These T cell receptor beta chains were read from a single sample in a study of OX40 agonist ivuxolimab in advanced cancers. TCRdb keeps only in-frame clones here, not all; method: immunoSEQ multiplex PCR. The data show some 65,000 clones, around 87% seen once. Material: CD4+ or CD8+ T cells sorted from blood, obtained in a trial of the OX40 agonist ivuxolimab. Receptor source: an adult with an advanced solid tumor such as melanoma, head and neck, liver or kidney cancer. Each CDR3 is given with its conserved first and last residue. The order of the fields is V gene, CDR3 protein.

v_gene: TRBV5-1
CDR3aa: CASSWDGRRSLYGYTF

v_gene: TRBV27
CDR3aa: CASTSAVYEQYF

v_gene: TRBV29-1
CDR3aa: CSAGVRNEQYF

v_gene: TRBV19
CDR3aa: CASSPPFPERGYTF

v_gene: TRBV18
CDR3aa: CASSPPGGGTKTQYF

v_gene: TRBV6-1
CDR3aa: CASWGGTVQTPLHF

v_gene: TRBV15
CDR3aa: CATSRDDRYPGTQYF

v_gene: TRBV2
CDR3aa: CASSGGPGLAGLLQYF

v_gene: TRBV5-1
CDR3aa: CASSLGRGPPNEQYF

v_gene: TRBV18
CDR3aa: CASSPRGVGGGTYNEQFF

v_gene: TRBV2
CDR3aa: CASSGSRYEQYF

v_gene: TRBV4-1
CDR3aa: CASSQESGQSTGELFF

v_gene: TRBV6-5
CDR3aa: CASSSTLRSYEQYF

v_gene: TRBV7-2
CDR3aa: CASSSDGPAFGNQPQHF

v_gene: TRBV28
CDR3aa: CASSSGGAAEAFF

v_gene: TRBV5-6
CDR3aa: CASSLTLSSYNEQFF

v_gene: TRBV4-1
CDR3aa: CASSLTGTGAPLEQYF

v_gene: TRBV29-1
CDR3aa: CSVEGDRASYEQYF

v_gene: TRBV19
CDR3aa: CASSNGQGAGTGELFF

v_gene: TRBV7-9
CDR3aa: CASSLEGQGAFSEAFF

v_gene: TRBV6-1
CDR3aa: CASSGQITGVGGNEQFF

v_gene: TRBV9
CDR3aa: CASSVGGSSGANVLTF

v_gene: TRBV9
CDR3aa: CASSATSGVETQYF

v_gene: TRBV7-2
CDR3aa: CASSLVGGQFTDTQYF

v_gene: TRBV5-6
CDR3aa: CASSLVGLGTSSSYEQYF

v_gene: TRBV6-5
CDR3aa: CASSYMAGGELFF